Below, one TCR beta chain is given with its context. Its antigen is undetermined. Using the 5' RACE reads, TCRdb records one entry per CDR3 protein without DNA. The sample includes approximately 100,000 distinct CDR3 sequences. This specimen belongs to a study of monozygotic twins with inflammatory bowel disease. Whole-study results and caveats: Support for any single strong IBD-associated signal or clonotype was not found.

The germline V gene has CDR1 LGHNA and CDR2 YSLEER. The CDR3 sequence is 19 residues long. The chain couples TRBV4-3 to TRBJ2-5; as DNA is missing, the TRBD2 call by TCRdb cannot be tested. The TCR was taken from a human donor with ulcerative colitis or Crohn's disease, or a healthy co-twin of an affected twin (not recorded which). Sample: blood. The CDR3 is CASSHELRLAGGHQETQYF.